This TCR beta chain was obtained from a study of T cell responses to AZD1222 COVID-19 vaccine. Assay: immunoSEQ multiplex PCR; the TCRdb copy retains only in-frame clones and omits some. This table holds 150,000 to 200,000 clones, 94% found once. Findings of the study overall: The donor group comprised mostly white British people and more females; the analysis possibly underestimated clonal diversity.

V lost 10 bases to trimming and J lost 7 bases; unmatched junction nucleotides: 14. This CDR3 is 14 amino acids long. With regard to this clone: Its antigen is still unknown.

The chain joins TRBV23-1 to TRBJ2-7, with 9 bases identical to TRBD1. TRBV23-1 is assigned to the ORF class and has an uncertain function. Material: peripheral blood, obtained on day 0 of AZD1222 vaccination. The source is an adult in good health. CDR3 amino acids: CANHYRDRDLEQYF. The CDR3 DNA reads TGCGCCAACCACTACAGGGACAGGGACTTAGAGCAGTACTTC.